The present T cell receptor (beta chain) was sequenced within a study of graft-versus-host responses after intestinal transplantation. Study results and limitations: Recipient marrow harbored GvH clones, some of which surfaced first in ileum or blood.

This clone has a handful of counts. Its matching antigen is unknown. Assay: immunoSEQ multiplex PCR; the TCRdb copy retains only in-frame clones and omits some. Of tens of thousands of clones in the sample, approximately 92% were seen once. Germline assignment: CDR1 SGHDT and CDR2 YYEEEE. Trimming shortened V by 3 bases and J by 5 bases, and 14 bases separated the two germline ends. The CDR3 spans 15 residues. The rearrangement uses TRBV5-6 and TRBJ1-4; no reliable D call. This clonotype was obtained from a human donor who received an intestinal transplant. This specimen consisted of unstimulated CD8+ T cells sorted from spleen or lymph node cells, obtained before intestinal transplant. The CDR3 DNA is TGTGCCAGCAGCTACCGGGAGTCCGTAAATGAAAAACTGTTTTTT. It encodes CASSYRESVNEKLFF.